The clone carrying this T cell receptor beta chain was counted many times. Its antigen is as yet unknown. The CDR3 end lies 3 residues beyond the end of the read and is filled in from the germline J gene. Each donor provided roughly 4.5 to 8 ml of heparinized whole blood. The record originates from a study of T cell clonality in common variable immunodeficiency. Regarding the study as a whole: Fewer TCRbeta clones were shared among CVID subjects than controls.

The repertoire was sequenced with immunoSEQ multiplex PCR; TCRdb's copy has only in-frame clones and lacks some. Recorded here are under 35,000 clones, none singletons. Germline V gene data show CDR1 as SGHVS and CDR2 as FNYEAQ. The CDR3 spans 15 residues. The clonotype originates from a person aged 18-70 years in good health. Material: peripheral blood mononuclear cells. The chain links TRBV7-6 to TRBJ2-2, with 10 bases lining up with TRBD1. Incomplete CDR3 DNA: TGTGCCAGCAGTCACCGGGACAGGGGTAATGAAAAG. It translates to CASSHRDRGNEK. The full CDR3 protein reads CASSHRDRGNEKLFF.